These 26 T cell receptor beta chains came from one sample sequenced in a study of T cell responses to AZD1222 COVID-19 vaccine. Sequencing used immunoSEQ multiplex PCR; TCRdb keeps in-frame clones, though not all of them. The repertoire has about 97,000 clones, approximately 90% of them found once; the top ten carry 6.5% to 8%. Material: peripheral blood, obtained on day 0 of AZD1222 vaccination. All receptors come from an adult in good health.

This clone is deemed medium-sized. This chain links TRBV5-6 with TRBJ2-2; a weak D match, TRBD1 (6 bases). Trimming took 1 base from V and 4 from J, leaving 14 bases between them. The CDR3 consists of 16 residues. In germline, CDR1 is SGHDT, CDR2 YYEEEE. Here the CDR3 DNA reads TGTGCCAGCAGCTTGTTCTGGGGGCGGACCACCGGGGAGCTGTTTTTT. This codes for CASSLFWGRTTGELFF.

This chain joins TRBV14 and TRBJ2-7, with D perhaps matching TRBD2 (6 bases). The V end lost 11 bases, the J end lost 0 bases, and 17 bases lay between the germline ends. This CDR3 contains 14 residues. Germline CDR1 SGHDN, CDR2 FVKESK. CDR3 protein: CAGIRDLSSYEQYF. CDR3 nucleotides: TGTGCCGGTATAAGGGACTTGAGCTCCTACGAGCAGTACTTC.

The rearrangement joins TRBV6-1 to TRBJ1-5; D is unclear. Trimming shortened V by 1 base and J by 6 bases, and 10 bases separated the two germline ends. There are 14 residues in the CDR3. Germline CDR1 MNHNS, CDR2 SASEGT. DNA for the CDR3: TGTGCCAGCAGTGAAGGTTTTGTGGGTCAGCCCCAGCATTTT. Translation gives CASSEGFVGQPQHF.

The chain links TRBV6-5 to TRBJ2-1, with TRBD1 as a possible D gene (6 bases). Germline values: CDR1 MNHEY, CDR2 SVGAGI. The CDR3 loop spans 15 amino acids. The V and J ends lost 4 bases and 8 bases respectively, with 18 bases between them. CDR3 residues: CASSFGRGIFDEQFF. CDR3 nucleotides: TGTGCCAGCAGTTTTGGCAGGGGAATATTCGATGAGCAGTTCTTC.

The gene calls are TRBV6-5 and TRBJ1-5, with D possibly being TRBD1 (5 bases). Trimming cost V 6 bases and J 0 bases, with 9 bases left between them. The CDR3 is made up of 14 amino acids. CDR1 is MNHEY and CDR2 is SVGAGI in the germline V gene. In nucleotides, the CDR3 is TGTGCCAGCAGGGACGGACATAGCAATCAGCCCCAGCATTTT. Its protein is CASRDGHSNQPQHF.

The chain recombines TRBV5-1 with TRBJ2-5; TRBD2 agrees at 15 bases. From germline, CDR1 is SGHRS and CDR2 YFSETQ. The CDR3 runs to 18 residues. J was trimmed by 2 bases and V by 4 bases; bases with no gene match: 9. The CDR3 DNA is TGCGCCAGCAGCATCGGACTAGCGGGGGGGCCGGGGCAAGAGACCCAGTACTTC. As protein: CASSIGLAGGPGQETQYF.

This rearrangement joins TRBV10-3 to TRBJ1-1; D is unclear. The V gene's germline CDR1 is ENHRY and CDR2 SYGVKD. The CDR3 sequence is 13 residues long. Trimming cost V 11 bases and J 4 bases, with 17 bases left between them. CDR3 nucleotides: TGTGCCGTAACTAGGGAGTTCGTCACTGAAGCTTTCTTT. Translating gives CAVTREFVTEAFF.

The chain carries TRBV7-2 and TRBJ2-3, with D unresolved. The CDR3 totals 14 residues. Germline V gene data show CDR1 as SGHTA and CDR2 as FQGNSA. The V and J ends lost 5 bases and 2 bases respectively, with 11 bases between them. Written as DNA, the CDR3 is TGTGCCAGCAGCCCCGGGCCGGCCACAGATACGCAGTATTTT. Protein: CASSPGPATDTQYF.

V and J are TRBV19 and TRBJ2-1; no clear D gene. Germline V gene sequence: CDR1 LNHDA, CDR2 SQIVND (reference sequence). The V gene lost 6 bases and the J gene lost 0 bases, with 6 bases spanning the gap. There are 13 residues in the CDR3. The CDR3 protein is CASSGSSYNEQFF. The CDR3 DNA follows: TGTGCCAGTAGCGGCTCCTCCTACAATGAGCAGTTCTTC. The whole variable domain, remainder taken from reference TRBV19 and TRBJ2-1, is DGGITQSPKYLFRKEGQNVTLSCEQNLNHDAMYWYRQDPGQGLRLIYYSQIVNDFQKGDIAEGYSVSREKKESFPLTVTSAQKNPTAFYLCASSGSSYNEQFFGPGTRLTVL.

J is TRBJ2-1 and V is TRBV6-6; 13 nucleotides line up with TRBD2. Germline V gene data show CDR1 as MNHNY and CDR2 as SVGAGI (reference sequence). Trimming removed 4 bases from V and 7 bases from J; junction bases left unmatched: 4. The CDR3 covers 15 residues. The CDR3, as DNA: TGTGCCAGCAGTTCCTGGACTAGCGGGGGAAATGAGCAGTTCTTC. Protein sequence: CASSSWTSGGNEQFF.

This sequence joins TRBV5-6 and TRBJ1-1; no clear D. CDR1 is SGHDT and CDR2 is YYEEEE in the germline V gene. CDR3 length equals 12 residues. Trimming took 4 bases from V and 7 from J, leaving 11 bases between them. The CDR3 DNA follows: TGTGCCAGCAGCCGACGGGTGGGTGAAGCTTTCTTT. Protein sequence: CASSRRVGEAFF.

The rearrangement joins TRBV3-1 (or the pseudogene TRBV3-2) to TRBJ2-2; TRBD2 matches 8 bases. The CDR3 length is 16 residues. Germline loops: CDR1 LGHDT, CDR2 YNNKEL (reference sequence). The V segment lost 2 bases and the J segment 7 bases; nucleotides outside the gene matches: 9. CDR3: CASSQLLAVGVGELFF. CDR3 nucleotides: TGTGCCAGCAGCCAACTACTAGCGGTGGGAGTCGGGGAGCTGTTTTTT.

The chain carries TRBV10-2 and TRBJ2-2, with TRBD1 matching 9 bases. This CDR3 spans 16 amino acids. Germline loops: CDR1 WSHSY, CDR2 SAAADI. J lost 5 bases, V lost 2 bases, and 6 bases had no gene match. CDR3 protein: CASSEARTGATGELFF. The CDR3 DNA reads as TGCGCCAGCAGTGAGGCTCGGACAGGGGCGACCGGGGAGCTGTTTTTT.

V is TRBV28 and J is TRBJ2-7; 10 positions match TRBD1. CDR1 and CDR2 (germline): MDHEN, SYDVKM. CDR3 length equals 14 residues. The trim removed 5 bases at V and 8 bases at J, leaving 9 bases unmatched. The CDR3 coding sequence is TGTGCCAGCAGTCCTGGACAGGGGGTCTGGAAGCAGTACTTC. Amino acid sequence: CASSPGQGVWKQYF.

The chain's CDR3 is CASSHGTGGAGYGYTF. Here the CDR3 DNA reads TGTGCCAGCAGCCATGGGACAGGGGGCGCTGGCTATGGCTACACCTTC. The chain has TRBV3-1 (or the pseudogene TRBV3-2) and TRBJ1-2; 12 positions agree with TRBD1. The CDR3 loop spans 16 amino acids. Germline V gives CDR1 LGHDT, CDR2 YNNKEL (reference sequence). V was clipped by 3 bases and J by 4 bases; unmatched bases: 6.

CDR3 sequence: CASSLSPGSSYNSPLHF. The CDR3 coding sequence is TGTGCCAGCAGCTTAAGTCCGGGGAGCTCCTATAATTCACCCCTCCACTTT. The chain carries TRBV11-2 and TRBJ1-6; D remains unclear. The germline gives CDR1 SGHAT, CDR2 FQNNGV. V shed 2 bases and J shed 0 bases, with 11 bases lying between them. The CDR3 contains 17 residues.

The V and J genes are TRBV5-1 and TRBJ2-3; 10 nucleotides line up with TRBD2. This CDR3 is 16 amino acids long. From germline, CDR1 is SGHRS and CDR2 YFSETQ. J lost 4 bases, V lost 4 bases, and 9 bases had no gene match. CDR3 in amino acids: CASSRSGRASADTQYF. The DNA for the CDR3 is TGCGCCAGCAGCCGAAGCGGGAGGGCCAGTGCAGATACGCAGTATTTT.

The gene calls are TRBV10-3 and TRBJ1-1, with 8 nucleotides matching TRBD1. Germline V CDR1 and CDR2: ENHRY, SYGVKD. The V gene end was trimmed by 11 bases and the J gene end by 11 bases; junction bases not matched to a gene: 13. The CDR3 runs to 12 residues. The CDR3, as DNA: TGTGCCGCAACGACAGGGGTTGAAGGGGCTTTCTTT. Its translation: CAATTGVEGAFF.

This rearrangement joins TRBV28 to TRBJ2-5; weak D call: TRBD2 (6 bases). Trimming took 3 bases from V and 5 from J, leaving 16 bases between them. CDR1 is MDHEN, CDR2 SYDVKM, per germline. The CDR3 covers 15 residues. CDR3 residues: CASSFPLGGGETQYF. CDR3 coding DNA: TGTGCCAGCAGTTTCCCCCTGGGAGGCGGCGAGACCCAGTACTTC.

This chain connects TRBV12-3 or TRBV12-4 to TRBJ1-6; no clear D. Trimming shortened V by 4 bases and J by 11 bases, and 12 bases separated the two germline ends. The CDR3 is 13 amino acids. The CDR3 loop reads CASSSTPYTPLHF. The CDR3 region has the DNA TGTGCCAGCAGTTCCACCCCATATACACCCCTCCACTTT.

V gene TRBV4-3 combines with J gene TRBJ2-7, with TRBD1 matching over 9 bases. The CDR3 totals 16 residues. The J segment lost 5 bases and the V segment lost 3 bases, leaving 11 bases of the junction unmatched. Germline V gene sequence: CDR1 LGHNA, CDR2 YSLEER. The CDR3 sequence is CASSQMPGTGNHEQYF. DNA for the CDR3: TGCGCCAGCAGCCAGATGCCCGGGACAGGGAACCACGAGCAGTACTTC.

As concerns this clone: An end of the junction does not agree with germline; a read error may underlie this. This sequence joins TRBV29-1 and TRBJ1-3; D may be TRBD1 (5 bases). The CDR3 runs 14 residues. In germline, CDR1 is SQVTM, CDR2 ANQGSEA. CDR3 sequence: CSVEDSASGNTIYF. The CDR3 DNA reads TGCAGCGTGGAAGACAGCGCCTCTGGAAACACCATATATTTT.

The V gene is TRBV18, the J gene TRBJ1-1; the D gene is possibly TRBD1 (6 bases). The germline V and J ends were trimmed by 2 bases and 3 bases, with 19 bases remaining between them. The CDR3 runs 17 residues. The germline gives CDR1 KGHSH, CDR2 LQKENI. The CDR3 loop reads CASSPNLPGDGDTEAFF. The DNA for the CDR3 is TGTGCCAGCTCACCAAACCTACCAGGGGATGGTGACACTGAAGCTTTCTTT.

The J gene is TRBJ1-4, the V gene TRBV5-1; 10 positions match TRBD1. Trimming at V came to 4 bases and at J to 8 bases, leaving 8 bases not matched to a gene. The germline CDR1 and CDR2 sequences are SGHRS and YFSETQ. The CDR3 has 15 amino acids. CDR3 bases: TGCGCCAGCAGCCACCGGGACAGGGGTGAAGAAAAACTGTTTTTT. Amino acid sequence: CASSHRDRGEEKLFF.

The rearrangement uses TRBV5-6 and TRBJ1-3; 7 bases are a match to TRBD1. V gave up 4 bases and J gave up 2 bases; unmatched junction bases: 3. The CDR3 sequence is 14 residues long. Germline-derived CDR1 and CDR2 are SGHDT and YYEEEE. The CDR3 coding sequence is TGTGCCAGCAGCGCGGGACAGACTGGAAACACCATATATTTT. Translation: CASSAGQTGNTIYF.

This clone was observed once. The chain carries TRBV7-2 and TRBJ2-7; D is perhaps TRBD2 (5 bases). Germline values: CDR1 SGHTA, CDR2 FQGNSA. The length of the CDR3 is 14 residues. Trimming took off 3 bases at V and 2 bases at J, with 11 bases between the two ends. CDR3 in DNA: TGTGCCAGCAGCTTTAACCGGGGTCCCTACGAGCAGTACTTC. Encoded protein: CASSFNRGPYEQYF.